This entry concerns a single TCR beta chain. The specificity of this receptor is unknown. Per-base qualities were not stored, and no clone one base away is much larger. Ficoll-Paque density gradient centrifugation was used to isolate PBMCs. This sample is part of a study of T-cell memory formation after mild COVID-19 (dated by TCRdb to about 2021). Concerning the study at large: TCR sequence clusters from the two donors were found to be largely donor specific. Two young, previously healthy adult volunteers, one female and one male, were included in the cohort. In a couple of donors, T-cell clones that expanded and contracted after mild COVID-19 were followed by sequencing TCRalpha and TCRbeta repertoires longitudinally.

Inclusive of the bounding cysteine and phenylalanine, the CDR3 is 16 residues long. Only CDR3 DNA is held: 48 bases, read in frame from base 1. A distance of 16 bases separates the germline ends of V and J, which lose 4 bases and 1 base respectively. CDR1 is given as SEHNR and CDR2 as FQNEAQ, both from the germline V gene (reference sequence). Sequencing instrument: Illumina NovaSeq 6000. TCRalpha and TCRbeta cDNA libraries were built by 5'RACE with constant-segment primers, adding sample barcodes and unique molecular identifiers. RNA was extracted from every sample with Trizol reagent. Libraries were amplified in two PCR steps, with a second sample barcode and Illumina TruSeq adapters added in the second step. The libraries were sequenced on an Illumina NovaSeq using 2 x 150 bp paired-end reads. The paper's processing steps were these. With migec v1.2.7, reads were demultiplexed and then collapsed into UMI-guided consensus sequences. Using mixcr v2.1.11, UMI consensuses were aligned to TRA and TRB V and J templates and then assembled into clonotypes. Expanded or contracted clonotypes were those called significant by both edgeR and NoisET, with noise models trained on biological replicates. For edgeR calls, a false discovery rate-adjusted p below 0.01 and a log2 fold-change threshold of 1 were applied. As an exploratory analysis of dynamics, PCA with hierarchical clustering was applied to max-normalized trajectories of the 1000 most abundant clonotypes. The CD4 or CD8 phenotype of responding clones was assigned using the separately sequenced CD4+ and CD8+ repertoires. TCRdb cleaned the public reads at Q25 with fastp, built clones with MiXCR and kept in-frame beta chains. One record per CDR3 amino acid sequence lists the most common genes and DNA. These V and J calls originate from TCRdb's pipeline instead of the authors' own analysis. The sample table holds some 440,000 distinct CDR3 sequences, of which roughly 25% were seen once. Jointly, the top ten make up under 15% of the sample.

What the authors observed across the whole study: The detection of some responding clones in pre-infection memory suggests that pre-existing cross-reactive memory T cells joined the SARS-CoV-2 response. SARS-CoV-2 specificity of the second-wave clones peaking on day 37 was not confirmed. Clones contracting from day 15 to 85 had balanced CD4/CD8 phenotypes, while a second wave expanding from day 15 to 37 was biased towards CD4+. Contracting CD4+ clones appeared mostly in the CM and EM memory subsets, whereas CD8+ clones were enriched in EMRA. Only two mild cases were covered by the study, and larger cohorts that include severe cases with pre-infection samples were considered necessary.

Specimen: PBMCs or a T cell subset sorted from them (not recorded which). The chain is assembled from TRBV7-9 and TRBJ1-1, with no D gene named confidently. The sequence was collected from an adult woman who had mild COVID-19 (a few samples of this study predate the infection). The sample titles of this study are shuffled in the database, so cell type and time point are left out; the donor was told from shared clones. This receptor has the CDR3 CASSYRVYVSNTEAFF. Here is the DNA: TGTGCCAGCAGCTACAGAGTTTATGTTTCGAACACTGAAGCTTTCTTT.